The sequence of this TCR beta chain was determined in a study of CD8 T cells in Susac syndrome (dated by TCRdb to the late 2010s). The study in broad terms: Whether CD8+ T cell activation and differentiation in Susac syndrome was antigen driven was tested using repertoire sequencing. What the study reported, not specific to this receptor: The number of individuals in the TCR sequencing and HLA analysis was acknowledged as relatively small.

Peripheral blood CD8+ and CD4+ T cells from healthy donors, Susac syndrome patients and multiple sclerosis patients were profiled by high-throughput TCR beta sequencing. The multiple sclerosis controls were treatment-naive patients whose relapsing-remitting disease, either stable or active, fulfilled the revised McDonald criteria. Bulk CD8+ and CD4+ T cells were purified magnetically by negative isolation, whereas CD8+ TEMRA cells were enriched by FACS. Blood was drawn into EDTA tubes, processed within 24 hours, and PBMCs were isolated by density gradient centrifugation. PBMCs intended for TCR sequencing were cryopreserved in liquid nitrogen and were subsequently thawed in a 37 degrees C water bath. Purity of sorted or isolated CD4+, CD8+ and CD8+ TEMRA cells was at least 90%. RNA was extracted with the RNeasy kit and 0.5 to 1 ug was reverse transcribed using random hexamers. TCR beta CDR3 regions were amplified with the immunoSEQ multiplex PCR assay covering 54 Vbeta and 13 Jbeta segments. PCR amplification bias was corrected using a synthetic template baseline for primer optimization and computational correction. In the authors' own workflow: Only productive sequences were kept, with reads annotated to V, D and J genes according to IMGT and analyzed in immunoSEQ Analyzer. To calculate clonality, Shannon entropy was normalized by log2 of the number of productive unique sequences and then subtracted from one. For each patient and control, public and private clones were evaluated among the 100 most prevalent clones. A clone was defined as Susac-specific if it was absent from the healthy and MS cohorts, from around 960 published viral clones and from other ImmuneACCESS disease sequences. Using fastp at Q25 and MiXCR, TCRdb reprocessed the public reads and kept productive beta chains. Rows with one shared CDR3 protein collapse into an entry with the most common genes and DNA. It is TCRdb's table, rather than the study itself, that gives the V and J calls and clone size. For this sample there are about 250,000 distinct CDR3 sequences; 85% to 95% appear just once. The biggest ten clones account for around 0.07% of the sample.

A note on this clonotype: There is no known antigen for this receptor. It has no much larger one-base neighbor in the sample; base qualities were not kept.

Material: CD4+ T cells from PBMCs. This clonotype was sampled from a human donor with multiple sclerosis.

The DNA reads as follows: TGTGCCAGCAGTTACGGCGGGAGGGCCCTAAACGAGCAGTTCTTC. Translated, it gives CASSYGGRALNEQFF. The sequence is built from TRBV6-5 and TRBJ2-1; 9 bases in the middle match TRBD2. V loses 2 bases at its end and J loses 10 bases; junction bases beyond the gene matches: 9. The CDR3 measures 15 amino acids from cysteine to phenylalanine. This entry keeps only the CDR3 DNA: 45 bases, framed from base 1. In the germline V gene, CDR1 corresponds to MNHEY and CDR2 to SVGAGI.